The 6 T cell receptor beta chains listed next were all sequenced from one sample in a study of shared clonotypes between healthy human individuals. Naivety among CD8 cells was defined by CD45RO negativity and positive CCR7 selection, thereby excluding terminally differentiated effector memory CD45RA+ cells. Repertoires were generated with immunoSEQ multiplex PCR, while TCRdb's copy carries only in-frame clones and drops some. The table shows about 2.1 million clones, with 80% to 95% occurring only once. The source material was naive CD8+ T cells from PBMCs. The receptor set was obtained from a man between 18 and 35 years old in good health. Some clones in this sample may be carry-over from other donors' samples.

The chain joins TRBV4-1 to TRBJ2-7; D is uncertain. In germline, CDR1 is MGHRA, CDR2 YSYEKL. CDR3 size: 13 residues. The V end lost 4 bases, the J end lost 4 bases, and 11 bases lay between the germline ends. CDR3 region: CASSPSFEYEQYF. The CDR3 DNA is TGCGCCAGCAGCCCCAGTTTTGAGTACGAGCAGTACTTC.

V is TRBV7-9 and J is TRBJ2-1; D might be TRBD1 (6 bases). Trimming shortened V by 1 base and J by 10 bases, and 17 bases separated the two germline ends. This CDR3 has 15 amino acids. The germline CDR1 and CDR2 sequences are SEHNR and FQNEAQ (reference sequence). This CDR3 reads CASSLVVWTVSEQFF. For the CDR3, the DNA is TGTGCCAGCAGCTTAGTGGTGTGGACAGTCAGCGAGCAGTTCTTC.

The chain carries TRBV7-9 and TRBJ2-5; 8 nucleotides line up with TRBD2. The ends lost 4 bases at V and 5 bases at J; junction bases unmatched: 12. The CDR3 runs to 16 residues. The germline CDR1 and CDR2 sequences are SEHNR and FQNEAQ (reference sequence). The CDR3: CASSSGGREVGETQYF. CDR3 DNA sequence: TGTGCCAGCAGCTCTGGGGGGCGGGAGGTCGGCGAGACCCAGTACTTC.

This clone was detected only once. This chain links TRBV7-9 with TRBJ2-1, with D hard to call. CDR1 and CDR2 (germline): SEHNR, FQNEAQ (reference sequence). V lost 5 bases and J 8 bases, leaving 22 bases between the germline ends. The CDR3 sequence is 16 residues long. The CDR3 DNA sequence: TGTGCCAGCAGCCCCCAAGGAATTCGCGTTAACGATGAGCAGTTCTTC. Protein product: CASSPQGIRVNDEQFF.

The V gene is TRBV5-5, the J gene TRBJ1-2; D remains ambiguous. This CDR3 has 14 amino acids. CDR1 is SGHKS, CDR2 YYEKEE, per germline (reference sequence). V lost 0 bases to trimming and J lost 7 bases, with 13 bases between them. The DNA for the CDR3 is TGTGCCAGCAGCTTGGGTCCTCCTGCGCGTGGCTACACCTTC. Translation: CASSLGPPARGYTF.

The J gene is TRBJ2-7, the V gene TRBV9, with D possibly matching TRBD2 (6 bases). V was trimmed by 4 bases and J by 6 bases, leaving 14 bases between them. In germline, CDR1 is SGDLS, CDR2 YYNGEE. The CDR3 is 13 amino acids. The CDR3 DNA sequence: TGTGCCAGCAGCCCTTTGCTGGGGGGCGAGCAGTACTTC. As protein: CASSPLLGGEQYF.